This entry lists 8 T cell receptor beta chains sequenced from one sample in a study of CD8 T cells in Susac syndrome. Random hexamers served to reverse transcribe roughly 0.5 to 1 ug RNA. TCRdb used MiXCR to reprocess the immunoSEQ multiplex PCR reads, holding one entry per CDR3 protein. The data contain some 130,000 distinct CDR3 sequences, roughly 94% of them singletons. Input material: CD4+ T cells from PBMCs. These receptors were collected from a human donor with multiple sclerosis.

This clonotype is a singleton in its sample. The J gene is TRBJ2-1, the V gene TRBV5-4; D is ambiguous. Germline-derived CDR1 and CDR2 are SGHNT and YYREEE (reference sequence). The V and J ends lost 2 bases and 9 bases respectively, with 12 bases between them. The CDR3 has 13 residues. CDR3 nucleotides: TGTGCCAGCAGCTTACCTGACCAACGTGAGCAGTTCTTC. The encoded protein is CASSLPDQREQFF.

V gene TRBV18 combines with J gene TRBJ2-1, with D maybe TRBD1 (6 bases). This CDR3 contains 16 residues. The germline CDR1 and CDR2 sequences are KGHSH and LQKENI. Trimming left V 1 base short and J 4 bases short, with 14 bases between. The CDR3 reads CASSPRHLGTYNEQFF. The CDR3 DNA sequence: TGTGCCAGCTCACCACGTCATTTGGGGACATACAATGAGCAGTTCTTC.

The chain has TRBV19 and TRBJ2-7; D is unresolved. The CDR3 is made up of 14 amino acids. V lost 6 bases and J 1 base, leaving 13 bases between the germline ends. Germline V lookup: CDR1 LNHDA, CDR2 SQIVND (reference sequence). The CDR3 loop is CASSKTKNSYEQYF. The CDR3 DNA is TGTGCCAGTAGCAAAACCAAGAATTCCTACGAGCAGTACTTC.

This rearrangement joins TRBV30 to TRBJ2-5; either TRBD1 or TRBD2 may supply D (5 bases each). V gave up 3 bases and J gave up 2 bases, with 10 bases separating them. The CDR3 length is 13 residues. The germline V gene has CDR1 GTSNPN and CDR2 SVGIG (reference sequence). The CDR3 reads CAWRGRMQETQYF. Here the CDR3 DNA reads TGTGCCTGGAGGGGACGAATGCAAGAGACCCAGTACTTC.

The rearrangement joins TRBV5-1 to TRBJ2-6; D is unclear. The V end lost 0 bases, the J end lost 0 bases, and 7 bases lay between the germline ends. Germline assignment: CDR1 SGHRS and CDR2 YFSETQ. This CDR3 contains 16 residues. The CDR3 loop is CASSLARGSGANVLTF. The CDR3 DNA is TGCGCCAGCAGCTTGGCGAGAGGCTCTGGGGCCAACGTCCTGACTTTC.

This chain links TRBV15 with TRBJ1-2; D gene ambiguous. CDR1 is LNHNV, CDR2 YYDKDF, per germline (reference sequence). Trimming left V 5 bases short and J 3 bases short, with 13 bases between. The CDR3 is made up of 14 amino acids. CDR3 in DNA: TGTGCCACCAGCCCCCGGCAGGCCGACTATGGCTACACCTTC. Translated, it gives CATSPRQADYGYTF.

The chain links TRBV3-1 to TRBJ2-2; 8 nucleotides line up with TRBD2. The CDR3 spans 16 residues. The ends lost 1 base at V and 2 bases at J; junction bases unmatched: 3. Germline CDR1 is LGHDT and CDR2 is YNNKEL (reference sequence). For the CDR3, the DNA is TGTGCCAGCAGCCAAGGCGGGAGGCAAAACACCGGGGAGCTGTTTTTT. This sequence encodes CASSQGGRQNTGELFF.

This chain connects TRBV12-3 or TRBV12-4 to TRBJ2-3; D ambiguous. Trimming pared 2 bases from V and 2 bases from J, leaving 8 bases between. There are 14 residues in the CDR3. Written as DNA, the CDR3 is TGTGCCAGCAGTTTAACCAGTCACACAGATACGCAGTATTTT. Residues: CASSLTSHTDTQYF.